This T cell receptor (beta chain) was sequenced for a study of CD8 T cells in ankylosing spondylitis. TCRdb reprocessed the 5' RACE reads with MiXCR, giving one entry per CDR3 protein. Of about 260,000 distinct CDR3 sequences in the sample, more than 20% were seen once. CDR3 length: 12 residues. V lost 1 base and J 5 bases, leaving 4 bases between the germline ends. From germline, CDR1 is LGHNA and CDR2 YNFKEQ. Study-level findings and limits: Peripheral blood held disease-linked clones only at relatively low frequency, and these were CD8+.

This clonotype was recorded at least ten times. Its target is unknown. This chain connects TRBV4-2 to TRBJ2-3, with D unclear. The sequence was obtained from a male donor with ankylosing spondylitis or in good health (not recorded which). Specimen: blood, either unsorted or a sorted T cell fraction (not recorded which). The CDR3 DNA is TGTGCCAGCAGCCAAGGGGGAGATACGCAGTATTTT. It is translated as CASSQGGDTQYF.